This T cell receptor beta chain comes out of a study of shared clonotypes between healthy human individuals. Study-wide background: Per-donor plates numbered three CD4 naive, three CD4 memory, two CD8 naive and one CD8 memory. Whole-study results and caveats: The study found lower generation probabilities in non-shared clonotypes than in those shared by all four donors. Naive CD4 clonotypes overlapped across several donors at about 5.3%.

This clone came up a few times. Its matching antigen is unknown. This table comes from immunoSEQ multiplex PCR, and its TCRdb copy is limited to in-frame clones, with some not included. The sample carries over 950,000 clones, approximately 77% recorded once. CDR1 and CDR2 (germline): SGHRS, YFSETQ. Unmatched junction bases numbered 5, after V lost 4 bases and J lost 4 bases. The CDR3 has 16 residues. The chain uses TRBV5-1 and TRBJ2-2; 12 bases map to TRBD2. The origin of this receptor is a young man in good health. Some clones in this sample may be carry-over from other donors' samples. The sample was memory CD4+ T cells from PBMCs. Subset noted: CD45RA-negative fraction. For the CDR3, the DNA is TGCGCCAGCAGCACTGGACTAGCGGGATTCACCGGGGAGCTGTTTTTT. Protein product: CASSTGLAGFTGELFF. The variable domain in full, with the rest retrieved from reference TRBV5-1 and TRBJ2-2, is KAGVTQTPRYLIKTRGQQVTLSCSPISGHRSVSWYQQTPGQGLQFLFEYFSETQRNKGNFPGRFSGRQFSNSRSEMNVSTLELGDSALYLCASSTGLAGFTGELFFGEGSRLTVL.